Described below is a single T cell receptor beta chain sequence and its context. This sample was taken from a study of T cell changes during pregnancy in multiple sclerosis. CDR3 length: 16 residues. The V gene's germline CDR1 is SGHNT and CDR2 YYREEE (reference sequence). The junction had 8 bases not matched to a gene; V was cut back by 4 bases and J by 5 bases. Sequenced by immunoSEQ multiplex PCR; TCRdb stores in-frame clones only, minus some. The sample carries around 92,000 clones, approximately 94% recorded once. The TCR was taken from a female donor with multiple sclerosis, enrolled in a pregnancy study. The specimen was peripheral blood, collected in the third trimester of pregnancy. This chain joins TRBV5-4 and TRBJ2-5; TRBD2 agrees at 13 bases. The CDR3 sequence is CASSPRGLAGDETQYF. CDR3 in DNA: TGTGCCAGCAGCCCGAGAGGACTAGCGGGAGATGAGACCCAGTACTTC.